The rows below give T cell receptor beta chains drawn from one sample of a study of T cell repertoires in cytomegalovirus infection. TCRdb independently ran MiXCR on the reads; one entry per CDR3 protein. The repertoire holds 95,000 to 120,000 distinct CDR3 sequences, with about 33% as singletons. Their specific antigens are unknown. Specimen: CD8+ T cells from cultured PBMCs, collected from culture after CMV antigen stimulation. The source is a human donor in good health (CMV status not recorded). Some clones in this sample may be carry-over from other donors' samples. Both conserved end residues are part of each CDR3. The D gene is left open where the match is weak. Expanded clones are given a class, and other clones once, few, many or no size at all.

D	size	V	J	CDR3	DNA
-	-	TRBV12-3/TRBV12-4	TRBJ1-5	CASSGGSNQPQHF	TGTGCCAGCAGCGGGGGTAGCAATCAGCCCCAGCATTTT
TRBD1	-	TRBV7-9	TRBJ1-2	CASSSPGQGTDGYTF	TGTGCCAGCAGCTCTCCGGGACAGGGGACGGATGGCTACACCTTC
-	few	TRBV6-1	TRBJ2-7	CASSEANRLALYEQYF	TGTGCCAGCAGTGAAGCGAACAGGCTGGCACTCTACGAGCAGTACTTC
-	-	TRBV29-1	TRBJ2-5	CSAAGNGETQYF	TGCAGCGCCGCGGGAAATGGGGAGACCCAGTACTTC
TRBD2	-	TRBV5-1	TRBJ2-2	CASSPPGGWNTGELFF	TGCGCCAGCAGCCCCCCGGGAGGTTGGAACACCGGGGAGCTGTTTTTT
-	few	TRBV7-9	TRBJ2-1	CASSPLGQGPNEQFF	TGTGCCAGCAGTCCACTGGGGCAGGGCCCTAATGAGCAGTTCTTC
-	-	TRBV5-1	TRBJ2-1	CASSLESGLAYNEQFF	TGCGCCAGCAGCTTGGAATCCGGGTTGGCCTACAATGAGCAGTTCTTC
-	many	TRBV6-4	TRBJ2-3	CASSETESNTQYF	TGTGCCAGCAGTGAGACAGAAAGTAATACGCAGTATTTT
-	many	TRBV6-4	TRBJ2-3	CASSEGAADTQYF	TGTGCCAGCAGTGAGGGGGCCGCAGATACGCAGTATTTT
-	-	TRBV6-5	TRBJ1-1	CASRLTGRVPEAFF	TGTGCCAGCAGGCTAACAGGGAGGGTACCTGAAGCTTTCTTT
-	many	TRBV28	TRBJ1-6	CASSLSASLYNSPLHF	TGTGCCAGCAGTTTAAGTGCTAGCCTATATAATTCACCCCTCCACTTT
-	many	TRBV7-8	TRBJ2-3	CASSLGGGGLDTDTQYF	TGTGCCAGCAGCTTAGGGGGAGGGGGGCTAGACACAGATACGCAGTATTTT
TRBD2	-	TRBV19	TRBJ2-3	CASSINREEADTQYF	TGTGCCAGTAGTATAAACCGGGAGGAAGCAGATACGCAGTATTTT
-	few	TRBV5-1	TRBJ2-4	CASSLGTAKNIQYF	TGCGCCAGCAGCTTGGGGACTGCCAAAAACATTCAGTACTTC
TRBD1	-	TRBV6-2/TRBV6-3	TRBJ1-5	CASRGQGAQPQHF	TGTGCCAGCAGAGGACAGGGGGCTCAGCCCCAGCATTTT
-	-	TRBV2	TRBJ1-6	CASRTGNSSPLHF	TGTGCCAGCAGGACAGGCAACTCTTCACCCCTCCACTTT
TRBD1	few	TRBV7-9	TRBJ2-7	CASSLGQGAFAYEQYF	TGTGCCAGCAGCTTAGGCCAGGGGGCTTTCGCCTACGAGCAGTACTTC
TRBD2	-	TRBV5-4	TRBJ2-3	CASSVGTSGGADTQYF	TGTGCCAGCAGCGTCGGGACTAGCGGGGGGGCAGATACGCAGTATTTT
-	-	TRBV19	TRBJ2-1	CASSIVAGATYNEQFF	TGTGCCAGTAGTATAGTCGCGGGGGCGACCTACAATGAGCAGTTCTTC
-	many	TRBV7-9	TRBJ1-2	CASSPPGQGRREGYTF	TGTGCCAGCAGCCCCCCGGGGCAGGGGCGAAGAGAAGGCTACACCTTC
-	-	TRBV20-1	TRBJ1-4	CSARLVEKLFF	TGCAGTGCTAGATTGGTCGAAAAACTGTTTTTT
-	few	TRBV6-6	TRBJ1-1	CASSYSRTPVGRTEAFF	TGTGCCAGCAGTTACTCGAGGACTCCGGTCGGGCGGACTGAAGCTTTCTTT
-	-	TRBV7-2	TRBJ2-7	CASSLPGSSYEQYF	TGTGCCAGCAGCTTACCTGGATCCTCCTACGAGCAGTACTTC
TRBD1	-	TRBV4-1	TRBJ1-4	CASSQDPGQGMREKLFF	TGCGCCAGCAGCCAAGACCCGGGACAGGGGATGAGAGAAAAACTGTTTTTT
-	-	TRBV4-2	TRBJ2-5	CASRLHDLAGETQYF	TGTGCCAGCAGACTCCATGACTTGGCTGGGGAGACCCAGTACTTC
-	few	TRBV7-6	TRBJ1-1	CASSAGWTELMNTEAFF	TGTGCCAGCAGCGCGGGGTGGACGGAACTCATGAACACTGAAGCTTTCTTT
TRBD2	-	TRBV6-2/TRBV6-3	TRBJ2-3	CASSFAAGATDTQYF	TGTGCCAGCAGTTTCGCAGCGGGGGCGACAGATACGCAGTATTTT
-	-	TRBV7-9	TRBJ2-7	CASSLIPTAEQYF	TGTGCCAGCAGCTTAATACCGACCGCCGAGCAGTACTTC
-	-	TRBV20-1	TRBJ2-7	CSGQRGAGSYEQYF	TGCAGTGGGCAAAGGGGGGCCGGATCCTACGAGCAGTACTTC
-	many	TRBV5-4	TRBJ2-1	CASSLEEYNEQFF	TGTGCCAGCAGCTTGGAGGAGTACAATGAGCAGTTCTTC
TRBD1	many	TRBV6-2/TRBV6-3	TRBJ2-2	CASRTGADTGELFF	TGTGCCAGCAGGACAGGGGCGGACACCGGGGAGCTGTTTTTT
TRBD2	many	TRBV10-3	TRBJ2-6	CAIRAGGESSGANVLTF	TGTGCCATCAGGGCGGGGGGCGAGAGCTCTGGGGCCAACGTCCTGACTTTC
TRBD1	-	TRBV7-6	TRBJ2-7	CASVSGQDNEQYF	TGTGCCAGTGTCTCAGGACAGGACAACGAGCAGTACTTC
-	-	TRBV7-8	TRBJ1-6	CASSIRVGTDNSPLHF	TGTGCCAGCAGCATCCGAGTAGGGACGGATAATTCACCCCTCCACTTT
TRBD1	-	TRBV6-5	TRBJ2-6	CASSYYRQGVASGANVLTF	TGTGCCAGCAGTTACTATCGACAGGGGGTAGCCTCTGGGGCCAACGTCCTGACTTTC
-	-	TRBV28	TRBJ2-5	CASSLGGGAHDQETQYF	TGTGCCAGCAGTTTAGGAGGAGGGGCCCATGACCAAGAGACCCAGTACTTC
-	few	TRBV4-1	TRBJ1-2	CASSQEGLRGFDYGYTF	TGCGCCAGCAGCCAAGAAGGGCTACGGGGCTTTGACTATGGCTACACCTTC
-	medium-sized	TRBV5-4	TRBJ1-2	CASSVTGTGTRIYTF	TGTGCCAGCAGCGTTACAGGTACGGGTACGCGTATCTACACCTTC
TRBD1	few	TRBV4-1	TRBJ1-4	CASSQDAPGTATNEKLFF	TGCGCCAGCAGCCAAGATGCCCCAGGGACAGCAACTAATGAAAAACTGTTTTTT
TRBD1	-	TRBV7-9	TRBJ2-7	CASSGGDRVIPPSLSYEQYF	TGTGCCAGCAGCGGGGGGGACAGGGTCATCCCTCCATCCCTCTCCTACGAGCAGTACTTC
TRBD2	-	TRBV2	TRBJ2-3	CASSVSRGGRTDTQYF	TGTGCCAGCAGTGTTTCGCGGGGGGGCCGAACAGATACGCAGTATTTT
-	-	TRBV20-1	TRBJ2-1	CSAGVREQFF	TGCAGTGCGGGGGTCCGTGAGCAGTTCTTC
-	medium-sized	TRBV4-1	TRBJ1-3	CASSQAYTAGNTIYF	TGCGCCAGCAGCCAAGCTTACACTGCTGGAAACACCATATATTTT
TRBD2	many	TRBV7-9	TRBJ2-7	CASSLGGSGGTYEQYF	TGTGCCAGCAGCTTAGGAGGCAGCGGGGGCACCTACGAGCAGTACTTC
-	few	TRBV4-1	TRBJ1-5	CASSQDRGSNQPQHF	TGCGCCAGCAGCCAAGATCGGGGCAGCAATCAGCCCCAGCATTTT
TRBD1	few	TRBV12-3/TRBV12-4	TRBJ1-2	CASSPFAGTEYGYTF	TGTGCCAGCAGCCCCTTTGCCGGGACAGAATATGGCTACACCTTC
TRBD1	-	TRBV7-6	TRBJ2-7	CASSPRQGIIYEQYF	TGTGCCAGCAGCCCTCGACAGGGTATTATCTACGAGCAGTACTTC
-	many	TRBV7-2	TRBJ1-5	CASSSYSWDGGNQPQHF	TGTGCCAGCAGCTCTTATTCATGGGACGGCGGCAATCAGCCCCAGCATTTT
TRBD1	-	TRBV19	TRBJ2-7	CASSLYRTGGIFEQYF	TGTGCCAGTAGTTTATACCGGACAGGGGGCATTTTCGAGCAGTACTTC